A single sample is the source of the 24 T cell receptor beta chains below, sequenced in a study of technical replicates of blood from a few donors. Profiling relied on immunoSEQ multiplex PCR, and the TCRdb table lists in-frame clones only, not all of them. The sample has fewer than 95,000 clones; roughly 90% are singletons. The sequenced sample consisted of T cells isolated from PBMCs. These TCRs come from a human donor in good health.

The chain has TRBV6-1 and TRBJ1-3; D unclear. The germline V gene has CDR1 MNHNS and CDR2 SASEGT. The CDR3 totals 15 residues. V shed 5 bases and J shed 0 bases, with 11 bases lying between them. The CDR3 coding sequence is TGTGCCAGCAGTCTAGGGAGAAGCTCTGGAAACACCATATATTTT. The encoded protein is CASSLGRSSGNTIYF.

V usage is TRBV6-5 and J usage is TRBJ2-7; 7 bases are a match to TRBD1. V lost 5 bases, J lost 2 bases, and 9 bases stayed unmatched. This CDR3 comprises 15 residues. CDR1 and CDR2 from the germline V gene are MNHEY and SVGAGI. As DNA, the CDR3 is TGTGCCAGCAGTCCGCGGACAGGAACCACCTACGAGCAGTACTTC. This sequence encodes CASSPRTGTTYEQYF.

The rearrangement joins TRBV4-1 to TRBJ1-1, with a possible D match to TRBD1 (5 bases). Germline values: CDR1 MGHRA, CDR2 YSYEKL. CDR3 size: 15 residues. Trimming stripped 3 bases from V and 0 bases from J, with 11 bases between. DNA for the CDR3: TGCGCCAGCAGCCAGGGGCGGACGGTGAACACTGAAGCTTTCTTT. Residues: CASSQGRTVNTEAFF.

V is TRBV9 and J is TRBJ1-2; D gene unclear. The germline CDR1 and CDR2 sequences are SGDLS and YYNGEE. The V end lost 3 bases, the J end lost 4 bases, and 10 bases lay between the germline ends. The CDR3 consists of 13 residues. The CDR3 region has the DNA TGTGCCAGCAGCGCGGGAGCGGGCTATGGCTACACCTTC. Its translation is CASSAGAGYGYTF.

V and J are TRBV7-9 and TRBJ2-3, with TRBD1 matching over 7 bases. The germline V gene encodes CDR1 SEHNR and CDR2 FQNEAQ (reference sequence). The CDR3 loop spans 14 amino acids. V was clipped by 1 base and J by 4 bases; unmatched bases: 2. CDR3 loop: CASSLEGAPDTQYF. The CDR3 bases are TGTGCCAGCAGCTTAGAGGGGGCCCCAGATACGCAGTATTTT. Drawing the rest from reference TRBV7-9 and TRBJ2-3, the complete variable domain is DTGVSQNPRHKITKRGQNVTFRCDPISEHNRLYWYRQTLGQGPEFLTYFQNEAQLEKSRLLSDRFSAERPKGSFSTLEIQRTEQGDSAMYLCASSLEGAPDTQYFGPGTRLTVL.

V and J are TRBV5-4 and TRBJ2-2; TRBD2 is a possible D gene (6 bases). V gave up 4 bases and J gave up 1 base, with 11 bases separating them. Germline CDR1 SGHNT, CDR2 YYREEE (reference sequence). The CDR3 is 15 amino acids. CDR3 DNA: TGTGCCAGCAGCACCCGGGACTGGAACACCGGGGAGCTGTTTTTT. Translation: CASSTRDWNTGELFF.

The V call is TRBV10-3, the J call TRBJ1-2; tentative D call: TRBD1 (6 bases). The CDR3 is 12 residues long. Trimming left V 4 bases short and J 6 bases short, with 9 bases between. Germline-derived CDR1 and CDR2 are ENHRY and SYGVKD. The CDR3 here is CAISGNRDGYTF. CDR3 sequence (DNA): TGTGCCATCAGTGGTAACAGGGATGGCTACACCTTC.

This clone was recorded only once. The V and J genes are TRBV5-1 and TRBJ2-7; 9 bases are a match to TRBD1. In germline, CDR1 is SGHRS, CDR2 YFSETQ. The CDR3 has 14 residues. J gave up 5 bases and V 2 bases, and 5 bases lay outside the gene matches. DNA of the CDR3: TGCGCCAGCAGCTTCAACCGGGACAGGGACGAGCAGTACTTC. The encoded protein is CASSFNRDRDEQYF.

The rearrangement uses TRBV4-2 and TRBJ1-2; D not resolved. V was clipped by 5 bases and J by 8 bases, with 21 bases between them. Germline CDR1 and CDR2: LGHNA and YNFKEQ. The length of the CDR3 is 15 residues. The chain's CDR3 is CASSVLGPELGGYTF. As DNA, the CDR3 is TGTGCCAGCAGCGTGCTGGGCCCCGAATTAGGCGGCTACACCTTC.

The chain combines TRBV28 with TRBJ1-1, with D possibly TRBD1 on 5 matching bases. This CDR3 is built from 14 residues. Trimming stripped 3 bases from V and 8 bases from J, with 16 bases between. The germline gives CDR1 MDHEN, CDR2 SYDVKM. This CDR3 reads CASSFIPFGGEAFF. The CDR3 bases are TGTGCCAGCAGTTTTATACCCTTCGGGGGAGAAGCTTTCTTT.

This rearrangement joins TRBV5-4 to TRBJ1-2; D is unresolved. From germline, CDR1 is SGHNT and CDR2 YYREEE (reference sequence). V lost 0 bases to trimming and J lost 0 bases, with 9 bases between them. The CDR3 is made up of 15 amino acids. In DNA, the CDR3 is TGTGCCAGCAGCTTGGAAAGTGGAGCTAACTATGGCTACACCTTC. Translated: CASSLESGANYGYTF.

V usage is TRBV9 and J usage is TRBJ1-1; tentative D call: TRBD1 (6 bases). Looked up from germline, CDR1 is SGDLS and CDR2 is YYNGEE. V was trimmed by 2 bases and J by 3 bases, leaving 11 bases between them. This CDR3 is built from 14 residues. This CDR3 reads CASSVGGRDTEAFF. Written as DNA, the CDR3 is TGTGCCAGCAGCGTGGGGGGGCGGGACACTGAAGCTTTCTTT.

The chain recombines TRBV18 with TRBJ1-5; D might be TRBD1 (6 bases). The CDR3 has 14 amino acids. Germline V gene lookup returns CDR1 KGHSH and CDR2 LQKENI. Trimming took off 6 bases at V and 3 bases at J, with 12 bases between the two ends. The CDR3 here is CASSPRQANQPQHF. Written as DNA, the CDR3 is TGTGCCAGCTCCCCTAGACAGGCCAATCAGCCCCAGCATTTT.

The CDR3 spells CASSSSYVGAAFF. CDR3 bases: TGTGCCAGCTCATCCTCATATGTAGGGGCGGCTTTCTTT. The rearrangement links TRBV18 to TRBJ1-1, with TRBD1 as a possible D gene (5 bases). With 5 bases removed from V and 11 bases from J, the gap between germline ends came to 18 bases. Germline-derived CDR1 and CDR2 are KGHSH and LQKENI. The CDR3 runs to 13 residues. The variable domain in full, with the rest retrieved from reference TRBV18 and TRBJ1-1, is NAGVMQNPRHLVRRRGQEARLRCSPMKGHSHVYWYRQLPEEGLKFMVYLQKENIIDESGMPKERFSAEFPKEGPSILRIQQVVRGDSAAYFCASSSSYVGAAFFGQGTRLTVV.

V and J are TRBV30 and TRBJ2-2; 8 bases are a match to TRBD1. V shed 2 bases and J 7 bases; nucleotides not matched to a gene: 3. This CDR3 is 13 amino acids long. Germline lookup yields CDR1 GTSNPN and CDR2 SVGIG (reference sequence). The CDR3 DNA reads TGTGCCTGGAGTTACAGGGGGGACGGGGAGCTGTTTTTT. As protein: CAWSYRGDGELFF.

The rearrangement uses TRBV30 and TRBJ2-7; 8 bases fit TRBD2. The CDR3 runs 14 residues. Per the germline V gene, CDR1 is GTSNPN and CDR2 is SVGIG (reference sequence). Trimming took 2 bases from V and 4 from J; bases not matched to a gene: 7. Here the CDR3 reads CAWSFYSGEYEQYF. The CDR3 DNA reads as TGTGCCTGGAGTTTCTATAGCGGGGAATACGAGCAGTACTTC.

This chain joins TRBV12-2 and TRBJ2-1; the D call of TRBD1 is as the table states it, not checked on the DNA. TRBV12-2 corresponds to a pseudogene. This CDR3 is built from 19 residues. CDR3 nucleotide sequence: TGTGCAAGTCGGCTTAGCGCCCGGAACGGGACAGGGTCATACAATGAGCAGTTCTTC. Its translation: CASRLSARNGTGSYNEQFF.

The chain links TRBV27 to TRBJ2-3, with 8 bases fitting TRBD1. V lost 3 bases and J lost 4; bases outside the gene matches: 9. This CDR3 is 16 amino acids long. In germline, CDR1 is MNHEY, CDR2 SMNVEV (reference sequence). In nucleotides, the CDR3 is TGTGCCAGCAGTTTTCGGCAGGGGGCGGTCGCAGATACGCAGTATTTT. Its protein is CASSFRQGAVADTQYF.

This chain uses TRBV14 with TRBJ2-1; 14 bases line up with TRBD2. The CDR3 has 18 residues. After removal of 3 bases from V and 1 base from J, the junction contained 5 bases not matched to a gene. Per germline, CDR1 SGHDN and CDR2 FVKESK. This chain's CDR3 is CASSHLRTSGGSYNEQFF. The DNA of the CDR3 is TGTGCCAGCAGCCATCTCCGGACTAGCGGGGGGTCCTACAATGAGCAGTTCTTC.

The rearrangement links TRBV6-1 to TRBJ1-4; no definite D call. V was shortened by 2 bases and J by 0 bases, with 7 bases between the two germline ends. The CDR3 is made up of 15 amino acids. Germline values: CDR1 MNHNS, CDR2 SASEGT. CDR3 amino acids: CASSETYATNEKLFF. For the CDR3, the DNA is TGTGCCAGCAGTGAAACATATGCAACTAATGAAAAACTGTTTTTT.

The chain combines TRBV15 with TRBJ2-5; perhaps TRBD2 as D (5 bases). CDR3 length equals 15 residues. Germline V CDR1 and CDR2: LNHNV, YYDKDF (reference sequence). The V end was cut by 0 bases, the J end by 4 bases, with 12 bases between. CDR3 nucleotide sequence: TGTGCCACCAGCAGAGATTCGGGAACCCGAGAGACCCAGTACTTC. It is translated as CATSRDSGTRETQYF.

This chain uses TRBV7-6 with TRBJ1-2; possibly TRBD1 for D (6 bases). The CDR3 covers 16 residues. Trimming cost V 1 base and J 0 bases, with 12 bases left between them. Germline lookup yields CDR1 SGHVS and CDR2 FNYEAQ. The DNA for the CDR3 is TGTGCCAGCAGCTTAGGGGGGGGCGTCGCTAACTATGGCTACACCTTC. It is translated as CASSLGGGVANYGYTF.

This sequence joins TRBV9 and TRBJ1-1; D unclear. The CDR3 consists of 15 residues. Germline CDR1 reads SGDLS; CDR2 reads YYNGEE. V dropped 0 bases and J dropped 0 bases, with 9 bases sitting between them. DNA for the CDR3: TGTGCCAGCAGCGTAGGGACGGGGATGAACACTGAAGCTTTCTTT. Residues: CASSVGTGMNTEAFF.

The V gene is TRBV28, the J gene TRBJ2-7, with unresolved D. Looked up from germline, CDR1 is MDHEN and CDR2 is SYDVKM. CDR3 length equals 13 residues. V was pared by 5 bases and J by 3 bases, with 11 bases between. CDR3 sequence reads: CASSPSAGYEQYF. DNA of the CDR3: TGTGCCAGCAGTCCCAGTGCTGGCTACGAGCAGTACTTC.